This entry describes one T cell receptor (beta chain). Antigen unknown. Trimming shortened V by 1 base and J by 12 bases, and 10 bases separated the two germline ends. The CDR3 extends over 11 amino acids. Looked up from germline, CDR1 is DFQATT and CDR2 is SNEGSKA (reference sequence). Treatment described: oral pan-JAK inhibitor, 5-10 mg twice daily. PBMCs yielded sorted CD4+ and CD8+ T cells. The entry originates in a study of CD8+ T cells in alopecia areata. On the study more broadly: Treated patients swallowed 5 to 10 mg of oral tofacitinib twice daily.

Following RNA extraction, reverse transcription yielded cDNA that acted as the sequencing template. The data were produced by immunoSEQ multiplex PCR, yet TCRdb's version contains in-frame clones alone and is incomplete. The table includes under 150,000 clones, more than 45% detected once. Study-level points and caveats: Whereas mice showed it more clearly, TCR sharing across patients was murkier, possibly because of HLA.

The sequence was obtained from a human donor with alopecia areata. This chain connects TRBV20-1 to TRBJ2-1, with TRBD1 as a possible D gene (5 bases). The material was CD4+ T cells sorted from blood, obtained at week 4, from a patient treated with tofacitinib. This chain's CDR3 is CSARADKVQFF. The CDR3 nucleotides read TGCAGTGCTAGAGCGGACAAGGTGCAGTTCTTC.